The T cell receptor (beta chain) described here comes from a study of cytomegalovirus exposure and HLA in healthy donors (dated by TCRdb to about 2017). Broadly, across the study: In an earlier analysis of several hundred of the donors, roughly 300 Gb of sequence data and some 100 million unique TCR beta sequences from 180 million or so T cells were reported. An early release covering just under 650 HLA-typed donors comprised roughly 300 gigabases of sequencing data and tens of millions of unique TCR sequences. Of the roughly 400 genotyped donors, 75% to 85% were placed in the genetic ancestry cluster associated with self-reported Caucasian donors. The study was designed to test whether signatures of past pathogen exposure could be identified by cataloging public T cell receptors. The study used immunosequencing to profile the T cell repertoires of approximately 630 subjects and linked those repertoires to cytomegalovirus serostatus. In addition to the first cohort of several hundred subjects, a separate validation cohort of some 120 different subjects was used. High-throughput TCR immunosequencing, statistical association of individual TCRs with disease status, and machine learning were combined to predict cytomegalovirus infection status. A later analysis re-examined previously published TCR beta repertoires from 610 or so donors and added high-resolution HLA genotyping to investigate patterns of TCR occurrence. Rather than drawing on any new phenotypic data, the later analysis identified candidate immune exposures from TCR beta sequences and the way those sequences occurred across donors. In an earlier analysis of a few hundred of the donors, high-throughput TCR beta sequencing was used to judge whether each TCR beta V gene segment behaved as functional or pseudogenic. Donor age, sex, ethnicity and CMV serostatus were compiled together with the repertoire data. In a later genetic analysis, genome-wide SNP genotypes for about 55% of the roughly 700 donors were used, and that subset was treated as a discovery cohort. All discovery cohort repertoires had been generated using a single sequencing platform. HLA typing included class I and class II loci at four-digit resolution. Typing coverage varied by locus: about 620-640 donors for A, B, C, DRB1 and DQB1; approximately 500 for DQA1; some 610 for DPA1; approximately 490 for DPB1. Roughly 5 DR-DQ haplotypes were handled as single units for association and clustering, since linkage in the cohort was strong. Among some 400 genotyped donors of the cohort, an average of roughly 230,000 unique TCR beta nucleotide sequences was sequenced per donor, of which about 18% were non-productive. Study-wide findings and limitations: Sequencing depth was assumed to be roughly uniform across donors in the presence/absence analyses, though that assumption may not hold. In a later analysis, the rate of TCR association differed among HLA loci, with DRB1 alleles having the most associated TCRs and HLA-C alleles having the fewest. CMV serostatus was the only immune exposure information available for the cohort. Because counts were too low, roughly 17 rarely observed V segments, including chromosome 9 orphons, were left out of the earlier analysis of roughly 600 of the donors. Three of the identified cytomegalovirus-associated TCR beta chains were confirmed in vitro to be specific for cytomegalovirus antigens. Only TCR beta chains were sequenced in this cohort, and the absence of alpha or paired-chain data limited detectable features. A cluster of highly shared sequence variants was judged likely to represent a technical artifact of the sequencing pipeline. An earlier analysis of around 600 of the donors showed that most TCR beta V segments appeared in productive rearrangements either about 87% or about 30% of the time, which broadly matched IMGT annotations. Cytomegalovirus status was reported to be diagnosed by the classifier with high specificity and sensitivity in both the original and validation cohorts. Strong co-occurrence of HLA alleles, especially DR and DQ, made assigning TCR associations to individual alleles difficult. The study gave a list of about 170 TCR beta chains associated with cytomegalovirus. According to a later analysis, parvovirus B19, influenza, CMV and Epstein-Barr virus appeared linked to several top co-occurrence clusters. A further reported finding was that TCR beta sequences accurately predicted the HLA-A and HLA-B alleles for most subjects in the first cohort. According to a later genetic analysis, donors in an Asian-associated ancestry cluster had fewer N-insertions in productive TCRs than the approximately 650-donor mean. The authors suggested that the approach could potentially be extended to other disease states and immunological phenotypes. Because the 87-base-pair reads could not distinguish some IMGT-functional V segments, including TRBV6-2 and TRBV6-3, those segments were excluded. Linkage disequilibrium might explain the correlated functional status among segregating V segments, but an unknown experimental factor could not be excluded. At a false discovery rate of 0.05, a later analysis linked under 20,000 TCR beta sequences to specific HLA alleles. In a later analysis, HLA-associated TCR beta chains were found to be more clonally expanded and to have lower generation probabilities than equally common non-associated chains. Most TCR sequences were seen in very few donors, while some public TCRs were found in many individuals. An association between a missense DCLRE1C variant and V-gene and J-gene trimming of TCR beta chains was found in a later genetic analysis and replicated in an independent cohort. Because some donors lacked HLA typing at each locus, the association tests relied only on the typed subset. In a later analysis, most CMV-associated TCR beta chains were found to appear HLA-restricted, with HLA associations seemingly driven largely by CMV exposure.

Trimming removed 6 bases from V and 1 base from J, leaving 18 bases between the germline ends. Including cysteine and phenylalanine, the CDR3 has 16 amino acids. Just CDR3 DNA is preserved here, 48 bases in frame from base 1. CDR1 LNHDA and CDR2 SQIVND were looked up in the germline V gene (reference sequence). Library preparation used the immunoSEQ multiplex PCR assay. For the multiplex PCR, a mixture combining 60 forward primers for TCR Vbeta segments and 13 reverse primers for TCR Jbeta segments was used. The CDR3 region of rearranged TCR beta genes was amplified from genomic DNA by a multiplex PCR assay. The Illumina HiSeq System was used to sequence the amplified TCR beta libraries as 87-base-pair reads. In the source study's methods: A later analysis counted 65 million to 90 million unique TCR beta chains across the 670 or so repertoires, and roughly 9.9 million of these chains were shared by at least two donors. A nearest-neighbor algorithm error-corrected the raw reads and collapsed the reads into unique sequences, merging closely related sequences to remove PCR and sequencing errors. V, D and J gene segments were assigned by aligning CDR3 sequences to IMGT reference sequences. For a sequence to be retained, a match of at least six nucleotides to both a V gene segment and a J gene segment was required. Rearrangements were classified as productive when the CDR3 lacked stop codons and remained in frame with V and J, and all other rearrangements were classified as non-productive. Following IMGT convention, CDR3 was defined as the stretch from the second conserved V-encoded cysteine up to the conserved J-encoded phenylalanine. The earlier analysis of some 540 of the donors excluded any sequence lacking an unambiguous match to a single V gene segment. An earlier analysis of 587 of the donors classified V segments as functional when productive rearrangements were above 56.7% and as segregating when the standard deviation between donors was above 5%. A statistical classification framework was built to diagnose cytomegalovirus status from the catalog of TCR beta chain sequences. In a later analysis, V and J genes were assigned by comparing TCR nucleotide sequences against IMGT/GENE-DB human TR gene sequences. Using the TCRdist pipeline, a later analysis assigned CDR3 sequences along with most-parsimonious VDJ recombination scenarios. A later analysis defined each TCR beta chain by its CDR3 amino acid sequence plus V-gene family, and excluded reads lacking a unique V-gene family. In a later analysis, around 600 highly shared, low-generation-probability nucleotide sequences were removed to address suspected cross-contamination and a sequencing artifact. In a later analysis, a clonal expansion index for each public chain was calculated from normalized within-repertoire ranks of inferred template counts. A later analysis computed generation probabilities with a VDJ recombination model fitted to out-of-frame rearrangements, and checked the results against IGoR. Hypergeometric tests were used in a later analysis to score TCR-TCR, TCR-HLA and TCR-CMV co-occurrence, with a repertoire-size bias correction applied to the TCR pairs. False discovery rates were estimated in a later analysis by permuting HLA or CMV assignments 20 times. In a later analysis, co-occurring TCRs were grouped using DBSCAN, and TCRdist sequence similarity was added for clustering within HLA-allele-positive subsets. Repertoires with fewer than 30,000 or more than 120,000 public chains, plus five repertoires with anomalous nucleotide sharing, were excluded from co-occurrence clustering. Here the immuneACCESS table is served through TCRdb, limited to in-frame sequences with V and J called. Missing clones are a known gap in these copies; in checked studies unresolved V genes cover under half, and the rest lacks a known reason. The V and J calls and clone size are taken from that table; D and trimming were inferred from the DNA. Recorded for this sample are more than 80,000 clones; less than 85% of them occurred a single time. The ten largest make up under 4% of the sample.

In total, over 600 healthy bone marrow donors made up the cohort. At the time of sampling, all cohort members were nominally healthy, though unrecorded immune exposures were likely present. The donor was CMV seronegative and was included in the group of hundreds of seronegative cohort members. A peripheral blood sample was provided by each donor, and peripheral blood mononuclear cells were used for TCR beta sequencing. Genomic DNA extraction from the blood cell samples was performed with the Qiagen DNeasy Blood Extraction Kit. In the case of this clone: Its recognized antigen is unknown. Base quality data are lacking; no much larger clone is found one base away.

This chain joins TRBV19 to TRBJ1-2; TRBD1 is a weak D gene call, 5 bases matching. Sequencing input: PBMCs. This receptor was obtained from a man in his fifties or sixties in good health and CMV-seronegative. The CDR3 is CASRATANRDNYGYTF. The nucleotide sequence reads TGTGCCAGTAGAGCGACAGCGAACCGAGATAACTATGGCTACACCTTC.